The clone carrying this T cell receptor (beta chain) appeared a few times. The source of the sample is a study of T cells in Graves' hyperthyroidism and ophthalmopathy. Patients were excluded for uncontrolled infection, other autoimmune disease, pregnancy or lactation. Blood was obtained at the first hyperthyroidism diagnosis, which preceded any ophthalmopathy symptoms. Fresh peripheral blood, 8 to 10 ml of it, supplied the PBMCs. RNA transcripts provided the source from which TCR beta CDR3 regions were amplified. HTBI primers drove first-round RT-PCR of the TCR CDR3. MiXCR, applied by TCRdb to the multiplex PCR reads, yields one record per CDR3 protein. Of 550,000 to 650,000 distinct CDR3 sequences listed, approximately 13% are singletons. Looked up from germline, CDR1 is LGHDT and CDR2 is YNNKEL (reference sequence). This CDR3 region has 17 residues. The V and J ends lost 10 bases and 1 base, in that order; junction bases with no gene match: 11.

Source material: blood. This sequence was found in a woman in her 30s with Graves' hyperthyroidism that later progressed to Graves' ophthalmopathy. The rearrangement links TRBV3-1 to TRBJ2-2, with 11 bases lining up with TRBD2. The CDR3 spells CATRRVAGGLNTGELFF. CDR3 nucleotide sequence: TGTGCCACCCGGAGGGTAGCGGGAGGGCTGAACACCGGGGAGCTGTTTTTT.